A selection of T cell receptor beta chains follows, all from one sample in a study of CXCR3-negative and CXCR3-positive naive CD8 T cells. Reprocessing the 5' RACE reads, TCRdb reports a single entry for every CDR3 protein and omits DNA. The table lists 55,000 to 70,000 distinct CDR3 sequences. Sample: naive CXCR3+ CD8+ T cells from blood. These receptors all stem from a human donor in good health. Some clones in this sample may be carry-over from other donors' samples. The CDR3 runs from the conserved cysteine through the conserved F or W.

CDR3aa,v_gene,j_gene
CASSVVSSGNEQFF,TRBV9,TRBJ2-1
CASRPGPTYEQYF,TRBV6-5,TRBJ2-7
CASSTPGLVEQYF,TRBV12-3/TRBV12-4,TRBJ2-7
CSAPGGSYNEQFF,TRBV20-1,TRBJ2-1
CASSLARADTQYF,TRBV7-6,TRBJ2-3
CASQGGMNEQYF,TRBV6-5,TRBJ2-7
CASRGPGDEQFF,TRBV27,TRBJ2-1
CSVEVRRGSAYGYTF,TRBV29-1,TRBJ1-2
CASSLGAGTQYF,TRBV5-6,TRBJ2-3
CASSSWASNTEAFF,TRBV9,TRBJ1-1
CASSLGRGSNQPQHF,TRBV12-3/TRBV12-4,TRBJ1-5
CATAFYSNQPQHF,TRBV19,TRBJ1-5
CASSLPQITHYGYTF,TRBV28,TRBJ1-2
CSVAGTGYSEQYF,TRBV20-1,TRBJ2-7
CASSLAPGMEAFF,TRBV7-9,TRBJ1-1
CASSAGQPPTEAFF,TRBV2,TRBJ1-1
CASSYLAGAYNEQFF,TRBV27,TRBJ2-1
CASSIEGDTQYF,TRBV7-9,TRBJ2-3
CASSARDYVRNEQFF,TRBV6-5,TRBJ2-1
CASSSFGGGYNEQFF,TRBV7-6,TRBJ2-1
CASSQVTRYTDTQYF,TRBV14,TRBJ2-3
CASSEYRDTQYF,TRBV25-1,TRBJ2-3
CASSLERGWGNQPQHF,TRBV7-2,TRBJ1-5
CASSHRTSGYNEQFF,TRBV3-1,TRBJ2-1
CASSLTGTTETQYF,TRBV7-2,TRBJ2-5
CASSLEARRAKNIQYF,TRBV7-9,TRBJ2-4
CATYGTGGNTGELFF,TRBV7-2,TRBJ2-2
CASRKPGPDGGYEQYF,TRBV6-5,TRBJ2-7